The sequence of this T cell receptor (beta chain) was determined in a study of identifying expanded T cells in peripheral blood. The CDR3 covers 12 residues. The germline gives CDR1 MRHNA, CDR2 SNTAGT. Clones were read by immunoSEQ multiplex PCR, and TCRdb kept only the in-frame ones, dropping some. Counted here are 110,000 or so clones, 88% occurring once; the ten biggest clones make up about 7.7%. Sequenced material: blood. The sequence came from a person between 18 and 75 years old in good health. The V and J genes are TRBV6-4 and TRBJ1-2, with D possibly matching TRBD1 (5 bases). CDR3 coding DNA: TGTGCAGCTAAGGGGACGGTGGGAGGCTACACCTTC. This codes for CAAKGTVGGYTF.